This T cell receptor (beta chain) was captured in a study of blood T cell repertoires in COVID-19. The authors' processing: The authors estimated nucleated cell counts from reference gene primer amplification. The method was immunoSEQ multiplex PCR; TCRdb's version includes in-frame clones alone and lacks a portion of them. V and J calls and clone size come straight from that table; D and trimming were deduced from the DNA. The table includes about 230,000 clones, around 84% detected once. The germline V gene has CDR1 SGHRS and CDR2 YFSETQ. The CDR3 sequence is 14 residues long. V was clipped by 0 bases and J by 4 bases, with 11 bases between them.

The sequenced sample was peripheral blood. This chain links TRBV5-1 with TRBJ2-7; D may be TRBD1 (6 bases). The origin of this receptor is a man aged 35 to 55 with acute or convalescent COVID-19. CDR3 loop: CASSLEQGQYEQYF. CDR3 coding DNA: TGCGCCAGCAGCTTGGAACAGGGTCAATACGAGCAGTACTTC.